The 28 T cell receptor beta chains reported below all come from one sample, sequenced in a study of Graves' ophthalmopathy and Graves' hyperthyroidism. The study amplified TCR beta CDR3 regions using RNA transcripts. The workflow started with a first-round RT-PCR run with HTBI primers and then moved on to a second-round multiplex PCR. Using its own MiXCR run on the multiplex PCR reads, TCRdb lists one record per CDR3 protein. The data show roughly 400,000 distinct CDR3 sequences, with around 20% seen just once and 1.6% held by the top ten. Sequencing input: peripheral blood. These TCRs come from a woman between 18 and 29 years old with Graves' ophthalmopathy.

This clonotype was recorded many times. The chain employs TRBV20-1 and TRBJ1-1, with a possible D match to TRBD1 (6 bases). Germline V lookup: CDR1 DFQATT, CDR2 SNEGSKA (reference sequence). The V gene lost 7 bases and the J gene lost 6 bases, with 15 bases spanning the gap. CDR3 length: 12 amino acids. CDR3 in amino acids: CSVTTGTAEAFF. The DNA of the CDR3 is TGCAGTGTTACCACAGGGACGGCTGAAGCTTTCTTT.

This clonotype was recorded many times. The V and J genes are TRBV7-9 and TRBJ1-1; D is uncertain. Germline V gene lookup returns CDR1 SEHNR and CDR2 FQNEAQ (reference sequence). The CDR3 covers 17 residues. V was cut by 1 base and J by 1 base, with 16 bases left in between. The CDR3 sequence is CASSLEIIQPPNTEAFF. CDR3 nucleotide sequence: TGTGCCAGCAGCTTAGAGATCATACAGCCCCCGAACACTGAAGCTTTCTTT.

This clonotype was detected many times. CDR3 in amino acids: CASSPLGRPGPQHF. The CDR3 DNA follows: TGTGCCAGCAGCCCGCTGGGACGTCCGGGGCCCCAGCATTTT. The chain is built from TRBV9 and TRBJ1-5, with TRBD1 as a possible D gene (5 bases). The ends were cut back, 4 bases at V and 9 bases at J, with 17 bases in the middle. The germline gives CDR1 SGDLS, CDR2 YYNGEE. The CDR3 runs 14 residues.

This clonotype was seen repeatedly, ten times or more. This chain links TRBV6-5 with TRBJ2-5; 12 bases align to TRBD1. The ends lost 4 bases at V and 4 bases at J; junction bases unmatched: 4. The V gene's germline CDR1 is MNHEY and CDR2 SVGAGI. The CDR3 runs to 15 residues. The CDR3 reads CASSSGTGGRETQYF. CDR3 nucleotides: TGTGCCAGCAGTTCGGGGACAGGGGGCCGAGAGACCCAGTACTTC.

The genes are TRBV24-1 and TRBJ2-5, with D perhaps matching TRBD2 (6 bases). Deletions cut 2 bases from V and 1 base from J, with 10 bases between. The germline gives CDR1 KGHDR, CDR2 SFDVKD. This CDR3 has 15 amino acids. CDR3 residues: CATSDSRDFQETQYF. The CDR3, as DNA: TGTGCCACCAGTGATTCCCGGGACTTCCAAGAGACCCAGTACTTC.

The chain links TRBV30 to TRBJ1-1; 7 nucleotides match TRBD1. Germline-derived CDR1 and CDR2 are GTSNPN and SVGIG (reference sequence). Trimming removed 7 bases from V and 4 bases from J; junction bases left unmatched: 12. This CDR3 contains 14 residues. The CDR3 here is CASVSDRLGTEAFF. The CDR3 DNA reads TGTGCCTCCGTTTCGGACAGGTTGGGCACTGAAGCTTTCTTT. Complete variable domain (other parts from reference TRBV30 and TRBJ1-1): SQTIHQWPATLVQPVGSPLSLECTVEGTSNPNLYWYRQAAGRGLQLLFYSVGIGQISSEVPQNLSASRPQDRQFILSSKKLLLSDSGFYLCASVSDRLGTEAFFGQGTRLTVV.

This clonotype appeared many times. This rearrangement joins TRBV11-2 to TRBJ2-7; 9 nucleotides line up with TRBD2. The CDR3 loop spans 16 amino acids. Germline V gene data show CDR1 as SGHAT and CDR2 as FQNNGV. J was trimmed by 2 bases and V by 1 base; bases with no gene match: 6. The CDR3 here is CASSLGLAVSTYEQYF. The CDR3 nucleotides are TGTGCCAGCAGCTTAGGACTAGCGGTTAGTACCTACGAGCAGTACTTC. The whole variable domain, remainder taken from reference TRBV11-2 and TRBJ2-7, is EAGVAQSPRYKIIEKRQSVAFWCNPISGHATLYWYQQILGQGPKLLIQFQNNGVVDDSQLPKDRFSAERLKGVDSTLKIQPAKLEDSAVYLCASSLGLAVSTYEQYFGPGTRLTVT.

This clonotype was recorded many times. The chain joins TRBV7-2 to TRBJ1-1; D unresolved. Germline CDR1 is SGHTA and CDR2 is FQGNSA. The CDR3 sequence is 14 residues long. V was clipped by 1 base and J by 5 bases, with 11 bases between them. The CDR3 is CASSLVGYATEAFF. CDR3 nucleotide sequence: TGTGCCAGCAGCTTAGTGGGGTACGCAACTGAAGCTTTCTTT. The variable domain in full, with the rest retrieved from reference TRBV7-2 and TRBJ1-1, is GAGVSQSPSNKVTEKGKDVELRCDPISGHTALYWYRQSLGQGLEFLIYFQGNSAPDKSGLPSDRFSAERTGGSVSTLTIQRTQQEDSAVYLCASSLVGYATEAFFGQGTRLTVV.

This clonotype was detected only a few times. This rearrangement joins TRBV28 to TRBJ1-2, with unresolved D. The CDR3 contains 10 residues. Germline CDR1 reads MDHEN; CDR2 reads SYDVKM. CDR3 sequence: CGSRKDGYTF. CDR3 DNA sequence: TGTGGATCGAGGAAGGATGGCTACACCTTC.

This clonotype was detected many times. The chain links TRBV20-1 to TRBJ2-1, with 9 nucleotides matching TRBD2. Germline values: CDR1 DFQATT, CDR2 SNEGSKA (reference sequence). V shed 4 bases, J shed 0 bases, and the junction held 7 bases outside the gene matches. The CDR3 consists of 16 residues. For the CDR3, the DNA is TGCAGTGCTATCACGCGGGGGGGTCTCTCCTACAATGAGCAGTTCTTC. It translates to CSAITRGGLSYNEQFF.

This chain links TRBV6-1 with TRBJ1-2, with D tentatively TRBD1 (5 bases). The CDR3 contains 12 residues. The V gene's germline CDR1 is MNHNS and CDR2 SASEGT. Trimming shortened V by 3 bases and J by 10 bases, and 12 bases separated the two germline ends. CDR3 sequence (DNA): TGTGCCAGCAGTGATGGGACTATCGCCTACACCTTC. Encoded protein: CASSDGTIAYTF.

There are many counts of this clonotype. V and J are TRBV10-3 and TRBJ2-7; no clear D gene. Trimming left V 0 bases short and J 1 base short, with 13 bases between. There are 16 residues in the CDR3. The germline V gene has CDR1 ENHRY and CDR2 SYGVKD. The DNA of the CDR3 is TGTGCCATCAGTGAGTCGCGTCTCGTTGGATCCTACGAGCAGTACTTC. This translates into CAISESRLVGSYEQYF.

This clonotype was counted at least ten times. The gene calls are TRBV9 and TRBJ2-7; weak D call: TRBD1 (5 bases). The CDR3 runs to 14 residues. The germline CDR1 and CDR2 sequences are SGDLS and YYNGEE. V was trimmed by 0 bases and J by 6 bases, leaving 13 bases between them. CDR3 loop: CASSVETGSGEQYF. Written as DNA, the CDR3 is TGTGCCAGCAGCGTAGAAACAGGTAGTGGCGAGCAGTACTTC.

This clonotype was recorded many times. The chain combines TRBV27 with TRBJ1-1, with TRBD1 matching over 7 bases. Germline lookup yields CDR1 MNHEY and CDR2 SMNVEV (reference sequence). This CDR3 is 16 amino acids long. The ends lost 4 bases at V and 6 bases at J; junction bases unmatched: 14. This CDR3 reads CASSSRAGQIGAEAFF. Here the CDR3 DNA reads TGTGCCAGCAGTTCTAGGGCGGGACAGATAGGTGCTGAAGCTTTCTTT.

On this clonotype itself: This may come from a read error, since a much larger clone is one base off. V and J are TRBV14 and TRBJ2-7, with 10 bases that match TRBD2. The germline gives CDR1 SGHDN, CDR2 FVKESK. Trimming cost V 7 bases and J 7 bases; bases outside gene matches: 13. This CDR3 has 15 residues. In DNA form, the CDR3 reads TGTGCCAGCATCCGAACCCTTAGCGGGGGGAGGGAGCAGTACTTC. Encoded protein: CASIRTLSGGREQYF.

The table lists this clonotype with many counts. The J gene is TRBJ2-7, the V gene TRBV20-1; unclear D gene. Looked up from germline, CDR1 is DFQATT and CDR2 is SNEGSKA (reference sequence). V was cut by 5 bases and J by 0 bases, with 14 bases left in between. This CDR3 region has 14 residues. The chain's CDR3 is CSAHLVGSSYEQYF. The CDR3 DNA sequence: TGCAGTGCTCATCTAGTGGGGTCCTCCTACGAGCAGTACTTC.

The CDR3 sequence is CASSSSRTVEEAFF. DNA for the CDR3: TGTGCCAGCAGCTCCTCACGAACAGTAGAGGAAGCTTTCTTT. The chain employs TRBV11-1 and TRBJ1-1; D is unclear. V lost 4 bases and J lost 8, with 17 bases in between. The CDR3 runs 14 residues. Per the germline V gene, CDR1 is SGHAT and CDR2 is FQDESV (reference sequence).

This clonotype was found many times. V and J are TRBV12-3 or TRBV12-4 and TRBJ1-2, with D perhaps TRBD1 (6 bases). V lost 6 bases and J 7 bases, leaving 9 bases between the germline ends. The CDR3 covers 11 residues. This CDR3 is CASRGGAGYTF. CDR3 bases: TGTGCCAGCAGGGGGGGGGCTGGCTACACCTTC.

This clonotype was observed at least ten times. The V gene is TRBV20-1, the J gene TRBJ2-7; 14 positions match TRBD2. Germline CDR1 DFQATT, CDR2 SNEGSKA (reference sequence). CDR3 length: 14 amino acids. V gave up 5 bases and J gave up 3 bases; unmatched junction bases: 3. Here the CDR3 DNA reads TGCAGTGCTGTGACTAGCGGGGGGGGCTACGAGCAGTACTTC. It encodes CSAVTSGGGYEQYF.

Ten or more counts support this clonotype. This chain uses TRBV30 with TRBJ2-1, with 12 bases matching TRBD2. Unmatched junction bases numbered 2, after V lost 0 bases and J lost 5 bases. This CDR3 comprises 15 residues. CDR1 and CDR2 from the germline V gene are GTSNPN and SVGIG (reference sequence). This CDR3 is CAWSVRLAGDNEQFF. CDR3 nucleotides: TGTGCCTGGAGTGTACGACTAGCGGGAGACAATGAGCAGTTCTTC.

This clonotype showed up many times. V and J are TRBV6-2 or TRBV6-3 and TRBJ1-5; 8 bases are shared with TRBD1. The V segment lost 8 bases and the J segment 6 bases; nucleotides outside the gene matches: 15. Germline loops: CDR1 MNHEY, CDR2 SVGEGT. The length of the CDR3 is 16 residues. CDR3 protein: CASGRQGKRSGQPQHF. CDR3 DNA: TGTGCCAGCGGCAGACAGGGGAAGCGTTCGGGTCAGCCCCAGCATTTT.

This clonotype was found many times. The V gene is TRBV28, the J gene TRBJ1-1, with D perhaps matching TRBD1 (5 bases). This CDR3 is built from 15 residues. Germline V gives CDR1 MDHEN, CDR2 SYDVKM. With 2 bases removed from V and 3 bases from J, the gap between germline ends came to 13 bases. CDR3 sequence: CASSLVSLGDTEAFF. The CDR3 DNA reads TGTGCCAGCAGTTTAGTATCGTTGGGGGACACTGAAGCTTTCTTT.

This clonotype showed up many times. The chain employs TRBV28 and TRBJ1-1, with D perhaps TRBD1 (5 bases). V was shortened by 8 bases and J by 2 bases, with 15 bases between the two germline ends. The length of the CDR3 is 14 residues. Germline V gene lookup returns CDR1 MDHEN and CDR2 SYDVKM. The CDR3 DNA reads as TGTGCCAGCTCCCTGCCAGGGAGCAACACTGAAGCTTTCTTT. Translating gives CASSLPGSNTEAFF.

This clonotype was picked up many times. The gene calls are TRBV6-2 or TRBV6-3 and TRBJ1-1; 9 nucleotides match TRBD1. This CDR3 has 13 residues. The trim removed 4 bases at V and 9 bases at J, leaving 6 bases unmatched. Germline V gives CDR1 MNHEY, CDR2 SVGEGT. Here the CDR3 DNA reads TGTGCCAGCAGTTCGGGACAGGGTCTAAAAGCTTTCTTT. Protein product: CASSSGQGLKAFF.

This clonotype appeared many times. The V and J genes are TRBV24-1 and TRBJ2-2; D is possibly TRBD1 (6 bases). The germline gives CDR1 KGHDR, CDR2 SFDVKD. CDR3 length: 15 residues. With 4 bases removed from V and 5 bases from J, the gap between germline ends came to 13 bases. The CDR3 loop is CATSDTGTLTGELFF. The CDR3 DNA is TGTGCCACCAGTGACACCGGGACACTTACCGGGGAGCTGTTTTTT.

This clonotype has a count of ten or more. V usage is TRBV6-5 and J usage is TRBJ2-7; D could derive from TRBD1 or TRBD2 (5 bases each). V was shortened by 0 bases and J by 2 bases, with 11 bases between the two germline ends. The CDR3 is 15 residues long. From germline, CDR1 is MNHEY and CDR2 SVGAGI. The CDR3 spells CASSYSMRGTYEQYF. DNA of the CDR3: TGTGCCAGCAGTTACTCAATGAGGGGAACCTACGAGCAGTACTTC.

This clonotype appeared many times. The chain couples TRBV7-9 to TRBJ1-2; 8 bases map to TRBD1. V trimming: 5 bases; J trimming: 1 base; junction bases outside the gene matches: 6. The CDR3 runs to 15 residues. Germline CDR1 is SEHNR and CDR2 is FQNEAQ (reference sequence). The CDR3 spells CASSTRTGNNYGYTF. The CDR3 DNA reads as TGTGCCAGCAGCACCAGGACAGGGAATAACTATGGCTACACCTTC.

This clonotype was seen repeatedly, ten times or more. This chain joins TRBV20-1 and TRBJ1-1; no clear D. Germline V gene lookup returns CDR1 DFQATT and CDR2 SNEGSKA (reference sequence). This CDR3 comprises 12 residues. Trimming shortened V by 4 bases and J by 3 bases, and 9 bases separated the two germline ends. The CDR3 loop reads CSAKGQDTEAFF. CDR3 bases: TGCAGTGCTAAGGGCCAGGACACTGAAGCTTTCTTT.